These T cell receptor beta chains were read from a single sample in a study of CD8 T cells in Susac syndrome. TCRdb ran MiXCR on the immunoSEQ multiplex PCR reads and lists one entry per CDR3 protein. This table has 150,000 to 200,000 distinct CDR3 sequences, 85% to 95% appearing once. Sequencing was done on a sample of CD8+ T cells from PBMCs. The receptor set was obtained from a human donor with multiple sclerosis. The CDR3 runs from the conserved cysteine through the conserved F or W. The D gene is left open where the match is weak. Size is stated for part of the rows, as once, few or many counts, or as a class when the clone is expanded.

V	J	size	D	DNA	CDR3
TRBV29-1	TRBJ2-7	few	TRBD2	TGCAGCGCCCGCTTGGCTAGCGGGAGCTACGAGCAGTACTTC	CSARLASGSYEQYF
TRBV5-6	TRBJ2-7	-	-	TGTGCCAGCAGCTTGGTTGGACGCTGGTTACACGAGCAGTACTTC	CASSLVGRWLHEQYF
TRBV7-9	TRBJ2-5	-	-	TGTGCCAGCAGCCCTTCGGAGAGGGAAGAGACCCAGTACTTC	CASSPSEREETQYF
TRBV4-1	TRBJ1-1	once	-	TGCGCCAGCAGCCAAGACGACCGACAGGCCGGACCAAACACTGAAGCTTTCTTT	CASSQDDRQAGPNTEAFF
TRBV9	TRBJ2-5	-	-	TGTGCCAGCAGCGTAGACCAAGGCGGGGCTCAAGAGACCCAGTACTTC	CASSVDQGGAQETQYF
TRBV27	TRBJ1-1	-	-	TGTGCCAGCAGTTTTCAGGGGCTCTTCACTGAAGCTTTCTTT	CASSFQGLFTEAFF
TRBV30	TRBJ1-1	-	-	TGTGCCTGGACCGTTACTGGACGGGCGAACACTGAAGCTTTCTTT	CAWTVTGRANTEAFF
TRBV12-3/TRBV12-4	TRBJ2-1	-	-	TGTGCCAGCAGTTGGGACACCAACTCCTACAATGAGCAGTTCTTC	CASSWDTNSYNEQFF
TRBV5-4	TRBJ2-1	-	-	TGTGCCAGCAGCTTGGAACTCGACAATGAGCAGTTCTTC	CASSLELDNEQFF
TRBV7-9	TRBJ2-7	-	-	TGTGCCAGCAGCTCATCCCGGGCCCGCTACGAGCAGTACTTC	CASSSSRARYEQYF
TRBV7-9	TRBJ2-7	-	TRBD1	TGTGCCAGCAGCCCGACAGATCAGGGGGCCTACGAGCAGTACTTC	CASSPTDQGAYEQYF
TRBV7-9	TRBJ1-5	-	-	TGTGCCAGCAGCGGAGACAATCAGCCCCAGCATTTT	CASSGDNQPQHF
TRBV5-1	TRBJ2-3	-	-	TGCGCCAGCAGCCCCAGAAGGGGTGTAGATACGCAGTATTTT	CASSPRRGVDTQYF
TRBV27	TRBJ2-1	once	-	TGTGCCAGCAGTTTATCCGGGGCGCGATCCTACAATGAGCAGTTCTTC	CASSLSGARSYNEQFF
TRBV15	TRBJ1-2	-	-	TGTGCCACCAGCAGCCGACTAAACTGGGACTATGGCTACACCTTC	CATSSRLNWDYGYTF
TRBV25-1	TRBJ1-2	-	-	TGTGCCAGCAGTGAATTAGAGGCAGGGGACGGCTACACCTTC	CASSELEAGDGYTF
TRBV20-1	TRBJ2-3	-	TRBD2	TGCAGTGCTAGAATAATAGGGACTAGCGGAGGCACAGATACGCAGTATTTT	CSARIIGTSGGTDTQYF
TRBV30	TRBJ2-3	-	-	TGTGCCTGGAGTGTCGGTGAATCCGCTCGGGATACGCAGTATTTT	CAWSVGESARDTQYF
TRBV9	TRBJ2-5	-	-	TGTGCCAGCAGCGGGGGACACCGGGAGACCCAGTACTTC	CASSGGHRETQYF
TRBV5-1	TRBJ1-2	-	TRBD1	TGCGCCAGCAGCCCAAGGACAGGGGCGGATGGCTACACCTTC	CASSPRTGADGYTF